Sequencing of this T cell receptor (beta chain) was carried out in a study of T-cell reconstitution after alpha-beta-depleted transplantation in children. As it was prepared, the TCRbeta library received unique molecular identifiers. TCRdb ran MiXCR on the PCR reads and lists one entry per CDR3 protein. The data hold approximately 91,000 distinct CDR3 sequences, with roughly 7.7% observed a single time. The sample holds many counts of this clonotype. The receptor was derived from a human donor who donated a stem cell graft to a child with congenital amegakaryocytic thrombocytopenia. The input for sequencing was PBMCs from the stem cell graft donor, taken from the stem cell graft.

The CDR3 reads CASSLSKTYEQYF. The CDR3, as DNA: TGCGCCAGCAGCTTGTCTAAAACCTACGAGCAGTACTTC. The genes are TRBV5-1 and TRBJ2-7, with D unresolved. CDR3 length: 13 amino acids. The V end was cut by 1 base, the J end by 2 bases, with 7 bases between. Germline V gene sequence: CDR1 SGHRS, CDR2 YFSETQ.